Reported below is one TCR beta chain. Its binding antigen is unknown. No quality values exist for individual bases; no much larger clone is one base distant. TCR beta CDR3 regions were amplified by multiplex PCR with the immunoSEQ immune profiling system according to the manufacturer's instructions. Sequencing was performed on an Illumina NextSeq system. The paper's processing steps were these. Sequence data were processed on the immunoSEQ Analyzer platform, and clonality was computed as the square root of Simpson's index of productive rearrangements. Similarity in V and J usage was quantified by Jensen-Shannon distance, and CDR3 generation probabilities were calculated with OLGA. Shared CDR3 sequences were searched against the immuneACCESS database (August 2020) and VDJdb (December 2020). Not all clones reach the TCRdb copy of this immuneACCESS table, which keeps in-frame sequences only. Checked studies attribute under half of the gap to unresolved V genes and leave the rest unexplained. That table supplies the V and J calls and clone size; D and trimming were determined from the DNA. This sample holds 30,000 to 35,000 clones; around 96% were observed only once. Jointly, the top ten make up around 0.18% of the sample.

These data originate in a study of monozygotic twins with cystic fibrosis (dated by TCRdb to 2020 to 2022). Concerning the study at large: Barcoded libraries were prepared from roughly 3.3 micrograms of fragmented DNA with 15 PCR cycles. The study compared TCR beta repertoires within and between 16 monozygotic twin pairs with cystic fibrosis to assess genetic influence on V and J gene usage. Ten female and six male twin pairs, aged about 2.0 to 40 years (median about 10 years) and mostly children and adolescents, were included in the cohort. On the day blood was drawn, the twins' weight-for-height and FEVPerc (FEV1 disease centile) were ranked against those of the 950 to 1,200 cohort participants. Data for three of the twin pairs had already been reported earlier in a different context.

Study-wide findings and limitations: Simpson clonality was found to be generally low (median roughly 0.0092), suggesting a naive-dominated repertoire, although higher clonality was observed in the most severely affected patients. Significantly higher nucleotide-identical clonotype sharing was observed within monozygotic CF twin pairs than between unrelated CF individuals (P = 0.000026, Mann-Whitney). The cohort was small, and the number of shared CDR3s showed no association with age, concordance or disease severity. The greatest similarity to the co-twin was observed for V gene usage in 13 of 16 pairs and for J usage in 8 of 16 pairs, which suggested genetic constraints.

The germline V gene (reference sequence) provides CDR1 LNHDA and CDR2 SQIVND. Trimming at the junction amounts to 4 bases on V and 5 bases on J, and the germline ends lie 12 bases apart. The CDR3 runs 13 amino acids, cysteine and phenylalanine included. Left in the record is the CDR3 DNA by itself, 39 bases read in frame from the first base. The twin pairs came from the European Cystic Fibrosis Twin and Sibling Study Cohort, which recruited patients from more than 150 CF clinics across 14 European countries. Zygosity and CFTR genotype were verified in-house, and zygosity was tested by multiplex PCR of nine short tandem repeat loci. Peripheral blood was sampled from each twin, and clinical parameters were recorded on the day of blood sampling. Phenol/chloroform extraction was used to isolate genomic DNA from peripheral blood cells, and the DNA was then kept in TE buffer at 4 degrees C.

The sample comprised blood. The chain couples TRBV19 to TRBJ2-7; the D gene cannot be resolved reliably. The receptor was derived from a girl aged 2 to 9 with cystic fibrosis. CDR3 region: CASSRIWLDEQYF. In nucleotide form, the sequence is TGTGCCAGTAGTAGGATTTGGCTCGACGAGCAGTACTTC.